This TCR beta chain comes out of a study of Graves' ophthalmopathy and Graves' hyperthyroidism. TCR beta CDR3 amplification used RNA transcripts. The library came from an HTBI-primed first-round RT-PCR and a second-round multiplex PCR. TCRdb re-derived calls from the multiplex PCR reads in MiXCR, one entry per CDR3 protein. The sample carries more than 1,000,000 distinct CDR3 sequences, less than 45% recorded once. Concerning this clonotype itself: The antigen is not known. One end of the junction is discordant with germline, which a read error may explain.

Study-level points and caveats: Ophthalmopathy was separated from stable hyperthyroidism by a 13-signature model with roughly 90% sensitivity and about 79% specificity.

Germline V gene lookup returns CDR1 ENHRY and CDR2 SYGVKD. The CDR3 runs to 12 residues. The chain recombines TRBV10-3 with TRBJ1-4, with TRBD1 matching 9 bases. The receptor comes from an adult man with Graves' hyperthyroidism. The sequencing sample was made of peripheral blood or thyroid tissue (not recorded which). The CDR3 region has the DNA TGTGCCATCAGTGACAGGGGTAGGGACAGGGTCTTT. It encodes CAISDRGRDRVF.